This entry describes one T cell receptor (beta chain). This specimen comes from a study of blood T cell repertoires in COVID-19. Germline lookup yields CDR1 LGHNA and CDR2 YNFKEQ. The length of the CDR3 is 17 residues. The germline V and J ends were trimmed by 0 bases and 0 bases, with 14 bases remaining between them. Assay: immunoSEQ multiplex PCR; the TCRdb copy retains only in-frame clones and omits some. The sample lists approximately 250,000 clones; 88% were seen once. What the recovered Cohort 3 donors had was two negative PCRs, clearance, or symptom resolution. The V gene is TRBV4-2, the J gene TRBJ1-1; TRBD1 might be the D (6 bases). This receptor was obtained from a woman between 25 and 40 years old who had recovered from COVID-19. Sequenced material: PBMCs or T cells enriched from blood (not recorded which). CDR3 DNA: TGTGCCAGCAGCCAAGAGGGGGGGGCTCGGATGAACACTGAAGCTTTCTTT. This gives the protein CASSQEGGARMNTEAFF.